A selection of T cell receptor beta chains follows, all from one sample in a study of cytomegalovirus exposure and HLA in healthy donors. The method was immunoSEQ multiplex PCR; TCRdb's version includes in-frame clones alone and lacks a portion of them. Seen here are some 160,000 clones, roughly 79% observed once, and the top ten hold roughly 6.4%. Source material: PBMCs. The source of these receptors is a middle-aged woman in good health and CMV-seropositive. Both conserved end residues are part of each CDR3. Fields, in order: clone size, J gene, V gene, D gene, CDR3 protein, CDR3 DNA. A D gene is named only where the DNA matches it firmly. Part of the rows lack a size; the others show once, few, many or a class for expanded clones.

>-|TRBJ2-1|TRBV19|TRBD1
CASTRDRVTEQFF
TGTGCCAGTACCCGGGACAGGGTTACTGAGCAGTTCTTC
>-|TRBJ2-3|TRBV25-1|TRBD2
CASSERGGRPTDTQYF
TGTGCCAGCAGTGAGCGGGGGGGCCGTCCCACAGATACGCAGTATTTT
>-|TRBJ2-3|TRBV7-9|-
CASSLAWASTDTQYF
TGTGCCAGCAGCTTAGCGTGGGCTAGCACAGATACGCAGTATTTT
>-|TRBJ2-5|TRBV5-5|TRBD1
CASNVQGPQETQYF
TGTGCCAGCAATGTACAGGGGCCTCAAGAGACCCAGTACTTC
>-|TRBJ2-4|TRBV7-2|TRBD2
CASSLFAGVANIQYF
TGTGCCAGCAGCTTATTCGCGGGGGTTGCGAACATTCAGTACTTC
>-|TRBJ1-6|TRBV28|TRBD1
CASSPGQSSYNSPLHF
TGTGCCAGCAGCCCGGGACAGAGCTCCTATAATTCACCCCTCCACTTT
>few|TRBJ2-1|TRBV9|TRBD2
CASSELAGIYNEQFF
TGTGCCAGCAGTGAACTAGCGGGGATTTACAATGAGCAGTTCTTC
>-|TRBJ2-7|TRBV4-1|-
CASSQVGQSYEQYF
TGCGCCAGCAGCCAGGTTGGACAGTCTTACGAGCAGTACTTC
>-|TRBJ2-7|TRBV25-1|TRBD1
CASKGQGSSYEQYF
TGTGCCAGCAAGGGACAGGGTAGCTCCTACGAGCAGTACTTC
>-|TRBJ1-1|TRBV19|-
CASSMGGWQNTEAFF
TGTGCCAGTAGCATGGGGGGGTGGCAGAACACTGAAGCTTTCTTT